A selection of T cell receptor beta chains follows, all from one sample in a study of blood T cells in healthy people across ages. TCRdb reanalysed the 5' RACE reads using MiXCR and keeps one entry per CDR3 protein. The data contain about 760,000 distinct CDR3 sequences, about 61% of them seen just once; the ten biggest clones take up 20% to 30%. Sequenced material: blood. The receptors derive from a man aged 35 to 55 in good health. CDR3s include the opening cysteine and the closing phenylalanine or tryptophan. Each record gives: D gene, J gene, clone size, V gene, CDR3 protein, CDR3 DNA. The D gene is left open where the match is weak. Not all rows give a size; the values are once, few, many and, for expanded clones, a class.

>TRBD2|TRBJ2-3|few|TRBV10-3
CAISESGTSADTQYF
TGTGCCATCAGTGAGTCCGGGACTAGCGCAGATACGCAGTATTTT
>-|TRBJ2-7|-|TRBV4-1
CASSRLTDGNYEQYF
TGCGCCAGCAGCCGACTCACTGACGGTAACTACGAGCAGTACTTC
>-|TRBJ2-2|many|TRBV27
CASSLRAGDTGELFF
TGTGCCAGCAGTTTACGGGCAGGGGACACCGGGGAGCTGTTTTTT
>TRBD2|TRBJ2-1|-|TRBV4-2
CASSQDPRLAGGNEQFF
TGTGCCAGCAGCCAAGATCCTCGGCTAGCGGGGGGGAATGAGCAGTTCTTC
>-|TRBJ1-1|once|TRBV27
CASSLLPSNEAFF
TGTGCCAGCAGTTTACTTCCCTCCAATGAAGCTTTCTTT
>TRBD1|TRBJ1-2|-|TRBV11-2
CASSLDFRRGNYGYTF
TGTGCCAGCAGCTTAGATTTCCGCAGGGGGAACTATGGCTACACCTTC
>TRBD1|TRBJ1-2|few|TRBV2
CASSRLRDRGTVYTF
TGTGCCAGCAGCCGACTGCGGGACAGGGGAACCGTCTACACCTTC
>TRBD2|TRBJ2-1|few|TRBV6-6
CASSYSGGGYNEQFF
TGTGCCAGCAGTTACTCGGGGGGGGGCTACAATGAGCAGTTCTTC
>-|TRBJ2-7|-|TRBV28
CASSPIWVDEQYF
TGTGCCAGCAGTCCTATATGGGTTGACGAGCAGTACTTC
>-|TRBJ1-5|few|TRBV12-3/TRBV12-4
CASSRERGPRPNQPQHF
TGTGCCAGCAGCCGAGAGAGGGGCCCGCGCCCCAATCAGCCCCAGCATTTT
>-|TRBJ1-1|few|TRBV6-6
CASSKTANTEAFF
TGTGCCAGCAGTAAGACAGCGAACACTGAAGCTTTCTTT
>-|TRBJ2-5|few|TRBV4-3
CASSQWGQGNGETQYF
TGCGCCAGCAGCCAATGGGGGCAGGGTAACGGAGAGACCCAGTACTTC
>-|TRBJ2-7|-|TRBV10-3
CASRTGNSYEQYF
TGTGCCAGCAGAACAGGGAATTCCTACGAGCAGTACTTC
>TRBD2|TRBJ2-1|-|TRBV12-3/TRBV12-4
CASSYPGLAGHNEQFF
TGTGCCAGCAGTTATCCGGGACTAGCGGGCCACAATGAGCAGTTCTTC
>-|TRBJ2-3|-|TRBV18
CASSPRASGEADTQYF
TGTGCCAGCTCCCCAAGGGCCAGCGGAGAGGCAGATACGCAGTATTTT
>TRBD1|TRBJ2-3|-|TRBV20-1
CSASAGGITDTQYF
TGCAGTGCTAGCGCAGGGGGCATAACAGATACGCAGTATTTT
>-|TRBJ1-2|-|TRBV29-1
CSAGEAGGYTF
TGCAGCGCGGGAGAGGCAGGGGGCTACACCTTC
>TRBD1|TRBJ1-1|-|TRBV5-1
CASQGQLNTEAFF
TGCGCCAGTCAGGGACAGTTGAACACTGAAGCTTTCTTT
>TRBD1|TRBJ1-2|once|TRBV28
CASSFRDRGRGGYTF
TGTGCCAGCAGTTTCCGGGACAGGGGGCGTGGTGGCTACACCTTC
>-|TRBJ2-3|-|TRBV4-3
CASSQDFSGTQYF
TGCGCCAGCAGCCAAGATTTTAGCGGTACGCAGTATTTT
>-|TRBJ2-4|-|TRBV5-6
CAGSLGISGQGKNIQYF
TGTGCCGGCAGCTTGGGTATTAGTGGGCAGGGGAAAAACATTCAGTACTTC
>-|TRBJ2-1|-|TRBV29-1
CSVRLDRASYNEQFF
TGCAGCGTCCGGCTTGACAGAGCCTCCTACAATGAGCAGTTCTTC
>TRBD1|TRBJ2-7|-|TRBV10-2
CASSETIRDRGLYEQYF
TGCGCCAGCAGTGAGACTATCCGGGACAGGGGGCTGTACGAGCAGTACTTC
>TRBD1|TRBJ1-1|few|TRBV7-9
CASSLARMDRLNTEAFF
TGTGCCAGCAGCTTAGCCCGGATGGACAGGTTGAACACTGAAGCTTTCTTT
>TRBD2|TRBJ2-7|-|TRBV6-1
CASRGTSTEQYF
TGTGCCAGCAGAGGGACTAGCACCGAGCAGTACTTC
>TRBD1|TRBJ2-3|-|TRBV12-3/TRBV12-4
CASSLEGQGADTQYF
TGTGCCAGCAGTTTGGAAGGACAGGGAGCAGATACGCAGTATTTT
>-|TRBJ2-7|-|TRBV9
CASSGLGGDEQYF
TGTGCCAGCAGCGGATTGGGCGGGGACGAGCAGTACTTC
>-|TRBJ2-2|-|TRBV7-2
CASSLDYSAGELFF
TGTGCCAGCAGCTTAGATTACTCCGCAGGGGAGCTGTTTTTT
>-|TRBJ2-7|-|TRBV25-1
CAVGLTGGSYEQYF
TGTGCTGTGGGACTCACCGGGGGCTCCTACGAGCAGTACTTC
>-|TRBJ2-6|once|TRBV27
CASSFDGLSGANVLTF
TGTGCCAGCAGTTTTGACGGACTATCTGGGGCCAACGTCCTGACTTTC
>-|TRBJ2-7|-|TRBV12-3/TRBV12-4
CASKLGAGFYEQYF
TGTGCCAGCAAACTAGGGGCAGGCTTCTACGAGCAGTACTTC
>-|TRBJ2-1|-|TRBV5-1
CASSLDGSYYNEQFF
TGCGCCAGCAGCTTGGATGGCTCCTACTACAATGAGCAGTTCTTC
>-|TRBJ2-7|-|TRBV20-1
CSARIWTMRNEQYF
TGCAGTGCTAGAATCTGGACAATGAGGAACGAGCAGTACTTC
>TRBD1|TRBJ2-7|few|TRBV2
CASTSMLRDRVTYEQYF
TGTGCCAGCACCTCCATGCTACGGGACAGGGTCACTTACGAGCAGTACTTC
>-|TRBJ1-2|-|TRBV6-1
CASSDHTGYTF
TGTGCCAGCAGTGACCACACTGGCTACACCTTC
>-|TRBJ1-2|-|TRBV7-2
CASSSVRQPSTNGYTF
TGTGCCAGCAGCTCAGTCCGGCAGCCTTCAACCAATGGCTACACCTTC
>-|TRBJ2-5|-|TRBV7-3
CASRSRGTPYNEQYF
TGTGCCAGCAGAAGTAGGGGGACACCCTACAATGAGCAGTACTTC
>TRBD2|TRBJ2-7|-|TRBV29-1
CSVQGTSEKQYF
TGCAGCGTTCAGGGGACTAGCGAGAAACAGTACTTC
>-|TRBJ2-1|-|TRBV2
CASSLIRETQFF
TGTGCCAGCAGTTTAATTCGTGAGACCCAGTTCTTC
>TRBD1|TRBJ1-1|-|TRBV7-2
CASSLGLDRVNTEAFF
TGTGCCAGCAGCTTAGGTCTCGACAGGGTGAACACTGAAGCTTTCTTT
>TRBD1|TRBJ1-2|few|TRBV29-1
CSVEESGGGIYGYTF
TGCAGCGTTGAGGAGTCAGGGGGGGGAATCTATGGCTACACCTTC
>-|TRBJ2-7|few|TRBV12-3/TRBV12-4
CASSRPRDPYEQYF
TGTGCCAGCAGCCGCCCTCGGGACCCCTACGAGCAGTACTTC
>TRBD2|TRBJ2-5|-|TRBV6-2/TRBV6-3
CASKQGLAGETQYF
TGTGCCAGCAAACAGGGACTAGCGGGGGAGACCCAGTACTTC
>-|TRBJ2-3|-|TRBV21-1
CASSNWPPTGYTDTQYF
TGTGCCAGCAGCAATTGGCCGCCGACAGGATACACAGATACGCAGTATTTT
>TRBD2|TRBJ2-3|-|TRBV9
CASSLETSGGADTQYF
TGTGCCAGCAGCCTCGAGACTAGCGGGGGGGCAGATACGCAGTATTTT